This passage covers 10 T cell receptor beta chains from one sample sequenced in a study of T cells in Graves' hyperthyroidism and ophthalmopathy. The TCR beta CDR3 regions underwent amplification using RNA transcripts as the source. The study used the HTBI primer set for a first-round RT-PCR of the TCR CDR3. TCRdb ran MiXCR on the multiplex PCR reads and lists one entry per CDR3 protein. The table includes 550,000 to 600,000 distinct CDR3 sequences, over 15% detected once. Sample: blood. These TCRs come from a woman younger than 35 with Graves' hyperthyroidism.

This clonotype has more than one count but fewer than ten. The chain couples TRBV2 to TRBJ1-1; 9 bases line up with TRBD1. Per the germline V gene, CDR1 is SNHLY and CDR2 is FYNNEI. CDR3 length: 13 residues. V dropped 6 bases and J dropped 5; count of bases not matched to a gene: 4. CDR3 loop: CASRRQGGTEAFF. As DNA, the CDR3 is TGTGCCAGCAGGAGACAGGGGGGTACTGAAGCTTTCTTT.

Regarding this clonotype: Germline and junction disagree at one end, which may indicate a read error. V and J are TRBV7-2 and TRBJ1-2; 10 bases are a match to TRBD1. CDR1 is SGHTA, CDR2 FQGNSA, per germline. The CDR3 has 15 amino acids. This CDR3 is CASSVGQGGVYGFTF. CDR3 bases: TGTGCCAGCAGCGTAGGACAGGGGGGCGTCTATGGCTTCACCTTC.

This clonotype was counted ten times or more. This sequence joins TRBV11-2 and TRBJ1-1; no clear D gene. The CDR3 totals 14 residues. The germline gives CDR1 SGHAT, CDR2 FQNNGV. Trimming took 1 base from V and 1 from J, leaving 7 bases between them. The DNA of the CDR3 is TGTGCCAGCAGCTTAGGCCGGCCGAACACTGAAGCTTTCTTT. This codes for CASSLGRPNTEAFF. Full variable domain (remainder filled in from reference TRBV11-2 and TRBJ1-1): EAGVAQSPRYKIIEKRQSVAFWCNPISGHATLYWYQQILGQGPKLLIQFQNNGVVDDSQLPKDRFSAERLKGVDSTLKIQPAKLEDSAVYLCASSLGRPNTEAFFGQGTRLTVV.

The chain uses TRBV13 and TRBJ2-7; D possibly corresponds to TRBD2 (7 bases). The germline gives CDR1 PRHDT, CDR2 FYEKMQ (reference sequence). Trimming removed 0 bases at V and 2 bases at J, with 14 bases between. The CDR3 contains 16 residues. In DNA form, the CDR3 reads TGTGCCAGCAGCTTAGGTTTTGGGGGGGCCGCCTACGAGCAGTACTTC. Translation gives CASSLGFGGAAYEQYF.

This clonotype has at least ten counts. The V gene is TRBV7-2, the J gene TRBJ2-3; 7 nucleotides align to TRBD1. With 5 bases clipped from V and 1 base from J, the junction kept 6 bases outside the gene matches. The CDR3 runs 15 residues. CDR1 SGHTA and CDR2 FQGNSA come from the germline V gene. CDR3 protein: CASSQDRARTDTQYF. CDR3 bases: TGTGCCAGCAGCCAAGACAGGGCCCGCACAGATACGCAGTATTTT.

In its sample, this clonotype was seen a few times. The chain employs TRBV5-1 and TRBJ2-7; D is tentatively TRBD1 or TRBD2 (5 bases each). The ends were cut back, 0 bases at V and 2 bases at J, with 12 bases in the middle. The CDR3 is made up of 15 amino acids. Germline loops: CDR1 SGHRS, CDR2 YFSETQ. The CDR3 is CASSLAGEQAYEQYF. The CDR3 DNA reads as TGCGCCAGCAGCTTGGCCGGGGAACAGGCCTACGAGCAGTACTTC.

This chain links TRBV4-1 with TRBJ2-1, with D tentatively TRBD2 (6 bases). Trimming removed 0 bases at V and 11 bases at J, with 32 bases between. CDR1 is MGHRA and CDR2 is YSYEKL in the germline V gene. This CDR3 spans 20 amino acids. The DNA of the CDR3 is TGCGCCAGCAGCCAAGATCCTGTGCGGGGCGCGGGGTCCACGGGGTTAAAGCAGTTCTTC. Translating it yields CASSQDPVRGAGSTGLKQFF.

This clonotype was seen more than once but under ten times. The chain combines TRBV12-3 or TRBV12-4 with TRBJ1-6; a weak D match, TRBD1 (6 bases). The CDR3 runs 14 residues. V was shortened by 6 bases and J by 6 bases, with 12 bases between the two germline ends. The CDR3 reads CASRTQGFNSPLHF. As DNA, the CDR3 is TGTGCCAGCAGAACACAGGGTTTTAATTCACCCCTCCACTTT.

This clonotype has a handful of counts. The chain recombines TRBV28 with TRBJ2-5, with a tentative D call TRBD2 (5 bases). CDR1 is MDHEN and CDR2 is SYDVKM in the germline V gene. Trimming removed 6 bases at V and 0 bases at J, with 11 bases between. The CDR3 has 14 residues. The CDR3 protein is CASRGGKDQETQYF. The CDR3 region has the DNA TGTGCCAGCAGAGGAGGCAAGGACCAAGAGACCCAGTACTTC.

This clonotype has only a few counts. This sequence joins TRBV7-2 and TRBJ2-1; 8 bases match TRBD2. Germline values: CDR1 SGHTA, CDR2 FQGNSA. The CDR3 has 15 residues. Germline trimming cut 1 base from V and 7 bases from J; bases unmatched to any gene: 6. This chain's CDR3 is CASSLVPGRDNEQFF. CDR3 sequence (DNA): TGTGCCAGCAGCTTAGTCCCCGGGAGGGATAATGAGCAGTTCTTC.